The source of this TCR beta chain is a study of type 1 regulatory T cells. On the study more broadly: This in vitro CD4 product, T-allo10, is enriched for Tr1 cells and alloantigen-specific. Findings and caveats of the study: Compared with non-Tr1 cells, Tr1 cells showed a narrower TCR repertoire.

Each CDR3 protein is one row after TCRdb ran MiXCR on the reads. Of about 67,000 distinct CDR3 sequences in the sample, just under 50% were seen once. Comments on this clonotype: Its antigen is currently unknown.

The sequence derives from a human donor in good health. Sequenced material: cultured non-Tr1 T cells, either the whole culture or a sorted T cell fraction (not recorded which).

The CDR3 spells CASSVQGRGYNEQFF. The CDR3, as DNA: TGTGCCAGCAGCGTGCAGGGAAGGGGCTACAATGAGCAGTTCTTC. The rearrangement uses TRBV7-2 and TRBJ2-1, with D perhaps matching TRBD1 (5 bases). The CDR3 extends over 15 amino acids. Germline values: CDR1 SGHTA, CDR2 FQGNSA. V was shortened by 5 bases and J by 3 bases, with 14 bases between the two germline ends.